These 22 T cell receptor beta chains share one sample of origin, sequenced in a study of T cells in Graves' hyperthyroidism and ophthalmopathy. From RNA transcripts, TCR beta CDR3 regions were amplified. HTBI primers were employed in a first-round RT-PCR of the TCR CDR3. MiXCR, applied by TCRdb to the multiplex PCR reads, yields one record per CDR3 protein. Here the sample spans about 280,000 distinct CDR3 sequences, approximately 26% being singletons. Input material: blood. These receptors were collected from a middle-aged man with Graves' hyperthyroidism that later progressed to Graves' ophthalmopathy.

This clonotype was observed many times. This sequence joins TRBV9 and TRBJ1-1; D is possibly TRBD1 (6 bases). Deletions cut 4 bases from V and 1 base from J, with 20 bases between. This CDR3 contains 17 residues. Germline CDR1 is SGDLS and CDR2 is YYNGEE. CDR3: CASSPSRGGLGNTEAFF. CDR3 in DNA: TGTGCCAGCAGCCCTAGTAGAGGGGGACTAGGGAACACTGAAGCTTTCTTT. The whole variable domain, remainder taken from reference TRBV9 and TRBJ1-1, is DSGVTQTPKHLITATGQRVTLRCSPRSGDLSVYWYQQSLDQGLQFLIQYYNGEERAKGNILERFSAQQFPDLHSELNLSSLELGDSALYFCASSPSRGGLGNTEAFFGQGTRLTVV.

V gene TRBV28 combines with J gene TRBJ1-6; tentative D call: TRBD1 (5 bases). V lost 7 bases and J 7 bases, leaving 14 bases between the germline ends. Germline-derived CDR1 and CDR2 are MDHEN and SYDVKM. CDR3 length: 14 residues. The CDR3 DNA sequence: TGTGCCAGCATTCTGGGGACGGGGAATTCACCCCTCCACTTT. Its protein product is CASILGTGNSPLHF.

This clonotype was recorded many times. J is TRBJ2-7 and V is TRBV6-5; weak D call: TRBD1 (6 bases). V was shortened by 2 bases and J by 1 base, with 6 bases between the two germline ends. The CDR3 is 13 amino acids. Looked up from germline, CDR1 is MNHEY and CDR2 is SVGAGI. CDR3 sequence reads: CASSYRGSYEQYF. CDR3 bases: TGTGCCAGCAGTTACAGGGGGTCCTACGAGCAGTACTTC.

Many counts were recorded for this clonotype. The CDR3 protein is CATSRGGPASTGELFF. The CDR3 DNA reads TGTGCCACCAGCAGAGGGGGGCCCGCGAGCACCGGGGAGCTGTTTTTT. V and J are TRBV15 and TRBJ2-2; D perhaps matches TRBD1 (6 bases). CDR3 length equals 16 residues. Germline V gene sequence: CDR1 LNHNV, CDR2 YYDKDF (reference sequence). Trimming left V 1 base short and J 4 bases short, with 13 bases between.

This clonotype was seen repeatedly, ten times or more. This rearrangement joins TRBV24-1 to TRBJ2-5; TRBD1 might be the D (7 bases). This CDR3 region has 14 residues. Trimming left V 4 bases short and J 5 bases short, with 13 bases between. Germline CDR1 reads KGHDR; CDR2 reads SFDVKD. CDR3 in amino acids: CATSDPTGRETQYF. CDR3 bases: TGTGCCACCAGTGACCCGACAGGGAGGGAGACCCAGTACTTC.

This clonotype occurred many times. This chain connects TRBV6-2 or TRBV6-3 to TRBJ2-5, with a weak D call TRBD1 (5 bases). The CDR3 is made up of 15 amino acids. V was clipped by 5 bases and J by 1 base, with 14 bases between them. Germline lookup yields CDR1 MNHEY and CDR2 SVGEGT. The CDR3 reads CASSRGRVIQETQYF. CDR3 nucleotides: TGTGCCAGCAGTAGGGGCAGGGTCATCCAAGAGACCCAGTACTTC.

Ten or more counts support this clonotype. The chain joins TRBV13 to TRBJ2-4, with 9 nucleotides matching TRBD1. Germline CDR1 is PRHDT and CDR2 is FYEKMQ (reference sequence). Trimming at V came to 3 bases and at J to 2 bases, leaving 5 bases not matched to a gene. The CDR3 runs 16 residues. For the CDR3, the DNA is TGTGCCAGCAGCTTTATACAGGGGGCGACCAAAAACATTCAGTACTTC. Translating gives CASSFIQGATKNIQYF.

Concerning this clonotype: A single base separates this from a much larger clone, so it may be a read error. The V gene is TRBV12-3 or TRBV12-4, the J gene TRBJ1-5; a possible D gene is TRBD1 (5 bases). The CDR3 extends over 15 amino acids. V was pared by 3 bases and J by 0 bases, with 9 bases between. The CDR3 spells CASSFGGSSNQPQHF. The CDR3 DNA reads TGTGCCAGCAGTTTTGGGGGGAGTAGCAATCAGCCCCAGCATTTT.

There are many counts of this clonotype. The chain carries TRBV2 and TRBJ1-1; no clear D gene. The CDR3 loop spans 13 amino acids. V lost 10 bases and J 5 bases, leaving 17 bases between the germline ends. Germline lookup yields CDR1 SNHLY and CDR2 FYNNEI. CDR3 protein: CAISAGGSTEAFF. CDR3 bases: TGTGCCATCTCAGCGGGTGGTTCTACTGAAGCTTTCTTT.

At least ten counts were recorded for this clonotype. V gene TRBV18 combines with J gene TRBJ2-7; D might be TRBD2 (7 bases). Trimming shortened V by 1 base and J by 5 bases, and 18 bases separated the two germline ends. Germline values: CDR1 KGHSH, CDR2 LQKENI. There are 16 residues in the CDR3. The CDR3 DNA is TGTGCCAGCTCACCACTACGGGTTGGGGGGGCCGACGAGCAGTACTTC. Encoded protein: CASSPLRVGGADEQYF.

The rearrangement uses TRBV7-9 and TRBJ2-5; no clear D gene. Trimming cost V 6 bases and J 5 bases, with 13 bases left between them. The CDR3 runs to 13 residues. Germline assignment: CDR1 SEHNR and CDR2 FQNEAQ (reference sequence). Written as DNA, the CDR3 is TGTGCCAGCAGGCGCGGAGAATGGGAGACCCAGTACTTC. As protein: CASRRGEWETQYF.

This clonotype has at least ten counts. V gene TRBV3-1 combines with J gene TRBJ1-1, with D hard to call. This CDR3 has 13 amino acids. Germline assignment: CDR1 LGHDT and CDR2 YNNKEL (reference sequence). Trimming pared 1 base from V and 4 bases from J, leaving 7 bases between. In DNA form, the CDR3 reads TGTGCCAGCAGCCAAGGGTCCCTCACTGAAGCTTTCTTT. Translated: CASSQGSLTEAFF.

This clonotype was detected many times. This chain uses TRBV9 with TRBJ2-7, with D maybe TRBD1 (7 bases). Trimming took 0 bases from V and 6 from J, leaving 16 bases between them. The CDR3 has 15 amino acids. Germline V gene sequence: CDR1 SGDLS, CDR2 YYNGEE. The CDR3 sequence: CASSVDGQGGAEQYF. The CDR3 nucleotides are TGTGCCAGCAGCGTAGATGGTCAGGGGGGCGCCGAGCAGTACTTC.

This clonotype was seen at least ten times. The chain recombines TRBV7-8 with TRBJ2-4; D is perhaps TRBD2 (5 bases). The CDR3 runs 16 residues. Germline V CDR1 and CDR2: SGHVS, FQNEAQ. V was trimmed by 1 base and J by 2 bases, leaving 12 bases between them. This CDR3 reads CASSLVRPGTKNIQYF. The CDR3 DNA reads TGTGCCAGCAGCTTAGTGAGACCGGGGACCAAAAACATTCAGTACTTC.

This sequence joins TRBV11-3 and TRBJ2-7; TRBD2 might be the D (5 bases). Trimming shortened V by 8 bases and J by 2 bases, and 16 bases separated the two germline ends. The V gene's germline CDR1 is SGHNT and CDR2 YENEEA. The CDR3 consists of 14 residues. DNA for the CDR3: TGTGCCAGCCGGGTCGCTTTCGGGACCTACGAGCAGTACTTC. It encodes CASRVAFGTYEQYF.

This clonotype was detected once. Here the CDR3 DNA reads TGCAGTGCCCCCGGGACGCTCTATGGCTACACCTTC. It translates to CSAPGTLYGYTF. The rearrangement links TRBV20-1 to TRBJ1-2; D perhaps matches TRBD1 (5 bases). Trimming pared 6 bases from V and 4 bases from J, leaving 12 bases between. CDR1 is DFQATT and CDR2 is SNEGSKA in the germline V gene (reference sequence). The CDR3 has 12 amino acids.

Many counts were recorded for this clonotype. V gene TRBV6-1 combines with J gene TRBJ1-2, with D possibly being TRBD1 (6 bases). The CDR3 runs to 17 residues. Per germline, CDR1 MNHNS and CDR2 SASEGT. V lost 3 bases, J lost 4 bases, and 21 bases lay in between. The CDR3 DNA follows: TGTGCCAGCAGTGATAGGGCGGCGACAGGCGGCTCCTATGGCTACACCTTC. It encodes CASSDRAATGGSYGYTF.

The table lists this clonotype with many counts. The chain employs TRBV12-3 or TRBV12-4 and TRBJ2-2, with 9 bases lining up with TRBD2. This CDR3 is 16 amino acids long. Trimming cost V 5 bases and J 0 bases; bases outside gene matches: 4. The CDR3 loop reads CASSPRTSANTGELFF. In DNA, the CDR3 is TGTGCCAGCAGTCCAAGGACTAGCGCGAACACCGGGGAGCTGTTTTTT.

This clonotype occurred many times. The chain recombines TRBV7-3 with TRBJ2-7; D not certain. CDR3 length equals 11 residues. V gave up 4 bases and J gave up 3 bases, with 4 bases separating them. Looked up from germline, CDR1 is SGHTA and CDR2 is FQGTGA. CDR3: CASSSFYEQYF. As DNA, the CDR3 is TGTGCCAGCAGCTCGTTCTACGAGCAGTACTTC.

CDR3 bases: TGTGCCAGCAGCGGACCTATACAGGGTACTTCTGGGGCCAACGTCCTGACTTTC. It is translated as CASSGPIQGTSGANVLTF. This chain links TRBV11-2 with TRBJ2-6, with D possibly matching TRBD1 (6 bases). The CDR3 is 18 residues long. Germline CDR1 SGHAT, CDR2 FQNNGV. V lost 5 bases and J lost 1, with 18 bases in between.

This clonotype was seen many times. The chain links TRBV12-3 or TRBV12-4 to TRBJ1-2, with no clear D. Trimming left V 0 bases short and J 7 bases short, with 12 bases between. The CDR3 is made up of 14 amino acids. CDR3 sequence: CASSLAREYSGYTF. DNA for the CDR3: TGTGCCAGCAGTTTAGCGCGGGAGTATAGTGGCTACACCTTC.

This clonotype appeared many times. The chain recombines TRBV9 with TRBJ2-5; TRBD2 aligns across 9 bases. The CDR3 length is 15 residues. Trimming at V came to 3 bases and at J to 3 bases, leaving 6 bases not matched to a gene. The germline gives CDR1 SGDLS, CDR2 YYNGEE. The CDR3 bases are TGTGCCAGCAGCGACCGGGGACTAGCCAAAGAGACCCAGTACTTC. Amino acid sequence: CASSDRGLAKETQYF.